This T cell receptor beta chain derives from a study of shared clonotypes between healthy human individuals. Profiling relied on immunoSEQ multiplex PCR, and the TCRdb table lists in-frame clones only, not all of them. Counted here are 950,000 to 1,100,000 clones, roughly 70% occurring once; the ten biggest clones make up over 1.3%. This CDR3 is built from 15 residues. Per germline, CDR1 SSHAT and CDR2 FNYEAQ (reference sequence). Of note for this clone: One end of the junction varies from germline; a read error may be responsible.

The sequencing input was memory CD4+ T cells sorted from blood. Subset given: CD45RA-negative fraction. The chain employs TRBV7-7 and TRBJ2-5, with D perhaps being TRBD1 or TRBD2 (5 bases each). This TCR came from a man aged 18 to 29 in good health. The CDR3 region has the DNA TGTGCTAGCAGCTCTGAGGGGCGGTCCCAAGAGACCCAGTACTTC. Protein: CASSSEGRSQETQYF.